What follows are 11 T cell receptor beta chains derived from one specimen sequenced in a study of Graves' ophthalmopathy and Graves' hyperthyroidism listed by TCRdb under 2018. Sequencing relied on an Illumina HiSeq 2000. For repertoire sequencing, TCR beta CDR3 regions were amplified from RNA transcripts. A first-round RT-PCR used HTBI primers with the Qiagen OneStep RT-PCR kit, followed by a second-round multiplex PCR, size selection and purification. The public reads were quality trimmed at Q25 with fastp and then assembled into clones with MiXCR by TCRdb, keeping productive beta chains. Each record represents a unique CDR3 protein, reported with the most common genes and DNA among its rows. The sample profile shows some 750,000 distinct CDR3 sequences; 40% of them were found once. Approximately 43% of the sample is taken by the ten largest. Input material: peripheral blood. These receptors came from an adult man with Graves' ophthalmopathy.

The table lists this clonotype with a count of one. The chain uses TRBV9 and TRBJ2-7, with 8 nucleotides matching TRBD1. Trimming at V came to 4 bases and at J to 0 bases, leaving 15 bases not matched to a gene. Germline lookup yields CDR1 SGDLS and CDR2 YYNGEE. The CDR3 has 18 residues. The CDR3 DNA reads as TGTGCCAGCAGCCCGGGACAGGCCTTACTAGCAGACTCCTACGAGCAGTACTTC. This sequence encodes CASSPGQALLADSYEQYF.

The CDR3 DNA sequence: TGTGCCAGCAGTTTACAGGGGGATGGCTACACTGAAGCTTTCTTT. Encoded protein: CASSLQGDGYTEAFF. The chain joins TRBV5-6 to TRBJ1-1, with TRBD1 matching over 8 bases. The ends lost 5 bases at V and 3 bases at J; junction bases unmatched: 9. This CDR3 has 15 amino acids. Per germline, CDR1 SGHDT and CDR2 YYEEEE.

The rearrangement joins TRBV5-4 to TRBJ2-2, with 8 bases that match TRBD1. The CDR3 has 13 amino acids. Trimming cost V 6 bases and J 6 bases; bases outside gene matches: 4. CDR1 SGHNT and CDR2 YYREEE come from the germline V gene (reference sequence). Written as DNA, the CDR3 is TGTGCCAGCACCCAGGGGGCTTCCGGGGAGCTGTTTTTT. Protein: CASTQGASGELFF. The full variable domain, with the rest looked up from reference TRBV5-4 and TRBJ2-2, is ETGVTQSPTHLIKTRGQQVTLRCSSQSGHNTVSWYQQALGQGPQFIFQYYREEENGRGNFPPRFSGLQFPNYSSELNVNALELDDSALYLCASTQGASGELFFGEGSRLTVL.

This clonotype has at least ten counts. The chain couples TRBV29-1 to TRBJ1-3; the D is unclear. CDR1 and CDR2 (germline): SQVTM, ANQGSEA. The CDR3 is made up of 11 amino acids. The V end lost 7 bases, the J end lost 7 bases, and 11 bases lay between the germline ends. The CDR3 DNA is TGCAGCGCTAGAAGTCCGAACACCATATATTTT. This sequence encodes CSARSPNTIYF. Drawing the rest from reference TRBV29-1 and TRBJ1-3, the complete variable domain is SAVISQKPSRDICQRGTSLTIQCQVDSQVTMMFWYRQQPGQSLTLIATANQGSEATYESGFVIDKFPISRPNLTFSTLTVSNMSPEDSSIYLCSARSPNTIYFGEGSWLTVV.

This clonotype was recorded a few times. The V call is TRBV19, the J call TRBJ2-7; TRBD2 aligns across 10 bases. Germline V gene data show CDR1 as LNHDA and CDR2 as SQIVND (reference sequence). This CDR3 spans 13 amino acids. V trimming: 4 bases; J trimming: 6 bases; junction bases outside the gene matches: 3. The CDR3 loop is CASSRTSGTEQYF. The CDR3 bases are TGTGCCAGTAGTAGGACTAGCGGAACCGAGCAGTACTTC.

The genes are TRBV4-2 and TRBJ1-5; no clear D. Deletions cut 6 bases from V and 7 bases from J, with 16 bases between. Germline values: CDR1 LGHNA, CDR2 YNFKEQ. The CDR3 has 14 residues. CDR3 residues: CASSSDPLDQPQHF. The CDR3 bases are TGTGCCAGCAGTTCGGATCCCTTAGACCAGCCCCAGCATTTT.

This clonotype was observed a few times. The gene calls are TRBV5-1 and TRBJ2-2; 8 bases fit TRBD1. The CDR3 runs to 16 residues. J gave up 5 bases and V 2 bases, and 8 bases lay outside the gene matches. Per the germline V gene, CDR1 is SGHRS and CDR2 is YFSETQ. CDR3 sequence: CASSLMPGQATGELFF. As DNA, the CDR3 is TGCGCCAGCAGCTTAATGCCGGGACAGGCAACCGGGGAGCTGTTTTTT.

This clonotype was seen many times. The rearrangement links TRBV20-1 to TRBJ1-1, with D uncertain. V lost 3 bases and J lost 3, with 11 bases in between. The germline gives CDR1 DFQATT, CDR2 SNEGSKA (reference sequence). CDR3 length equals 13 residues. As DNA, the CDR3 is TGCAGTGCTAGGATTAATCGGGACACTGAAGCTTTCTTT. Translated, it gives CSARINRDTEAFF.

This clonotype was counted only a few times. The J gene is TRBJ2-2, the V gene TRBV7-9; the match to TRBD1 covers 10 bases. Per the germline V gene, CDR1 is SEHNR and CDR2 is FQNEAQ (reference sequence). V trimming: 5 bases; J trimming: 7 bases; junction bases outside the gene matches: 7. The CDR3 has 15 residues. The CDR3 sequence is CASSTRQGAIGELFF. The CDR3 nucleotides read TGTGCCAGCAGCACCAGACAGGGGGCGATCGGGGAGCTGTTTTTT.

This clonotype has only a few counts. This CDR3 is CASALGAGLELFF. DNA of the CDR3: TGTGCCAGCGCCTTAGGGGCGGGATTGGAGCTGTTTTTT. This rearrangement joins TRBV12-3 or TRBV12-4 to TRBJ2-2; TRBD2 is a possible D gene (6 bases). Trimming took off 8 bases at V and 10 bases at J, with 17 bases between the two ends. This CDR3 contains 13 residues.

This clonotype has just a few counts. The genes are TRBV7-3 and TRBJ2-7; TRBD1 matches 12 bases. Germline lookup yields CDR1 SGHTA and CDR2 FQGTGA. Unmatched junction bases numbered 8, after V lost 6 bases and J lost 5 bases. The CDR3 runs to 15 residues. DNA for the CDR3: TGTGCCAGCAGGGAAGGGGGACAGGGGGCCCACGAGCAGTACTTC. This translates into CASREGGQGAHEQYF.